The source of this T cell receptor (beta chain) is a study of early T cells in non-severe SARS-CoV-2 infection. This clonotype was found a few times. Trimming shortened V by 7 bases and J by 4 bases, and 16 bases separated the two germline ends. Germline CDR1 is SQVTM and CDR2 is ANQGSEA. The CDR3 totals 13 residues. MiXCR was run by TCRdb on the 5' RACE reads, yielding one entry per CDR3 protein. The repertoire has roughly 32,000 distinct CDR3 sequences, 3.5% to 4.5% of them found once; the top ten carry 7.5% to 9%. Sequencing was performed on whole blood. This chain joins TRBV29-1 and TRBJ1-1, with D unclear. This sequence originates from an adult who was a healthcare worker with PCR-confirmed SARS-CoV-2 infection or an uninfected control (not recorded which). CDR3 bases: TGCAGCGGGTTGGGTCCCTGGGGCACTGAAGCTTTCTTT. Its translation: CSGLGPWGTEAFF.